Presented here are 22 T cell receptor beta chains from one specimen sequenced in a study of metastatic and nonmetastatic thyroid tumors. Not a single patient had been given any form of treatment at any point before undergoing thyroid surgery. TCRdb reprocessed the PCR reads via MiXCR. The sample has around 20,000 clones, about a sixth seen once. The source material was blood. Receptors originate from a female donor with papillary thyroid cancer or a benign thyroid nodule (not recorded which). Some clones in this sample may be carry-over from other donors' samples.

This clone was seen many times. The V gene is TRBV3-1, the J gene TRBJ2-3; the match to TRBD1 covers 8 bases. In germline, CDR1 is LGHDT, CDR2 YNNKEL (reference sequence). V shed 1 base and J 11 bases; nucleotides not matched to a gene: 5. The CDR3 loop spans 13 amino acids. The CDR3 reads CASSQGTGLMQYF. In DNA, the CDR3 is TGTGCCAGCAGCCAAGGGACAGGGTTAATGCAGTATTTT.

This clone occurred many times. The CDR3 coding sequence is TGTGCCAGCATGCTACCCCCTTATAGGGGGGCGCGTAAAAACACTGAAGCTTTCTTT. Translation: CASMLPPYRGARKNTEAFF. The chain is built from TRBV28 and TRBJ1-1; perhaps TRBD1 as D (6 bases). Germline V gene lookup returns CDR1 MDHEN and CDR2 SYDVKM. V dropped 7 bases and J dropped 2 bases, with 29 bases sitting between them. The CDR3 loop spans 19 amino acids.

This clone was found many times. The rearrangement links TRBV7-3 to TRBJ2-7; D possibly corresponds to TRBD1 (5 bases). Trimming stripped 2 bases from V and 6 bases from J, with 17 bases between. CDR3 length: 15 amino acids. Germline CDR1 is SGHTA and CDR2 is FQGTGA. The CDR3 spells CASSLGGGWQGEQYF. The DNA of the CDR3 is TGTGCCAGCAGCTTAGGCGGTGGTTGGCAGGGCGAGCAGTACTTC.

By share, this clone ranks as medium-sized (0.01 to 0.1%). The chain recombines TRBV5-1 with TRBJ2-2; 10 bases line up with TRBD2. From germline, CDR1 is SGHRS and CDR2 YFSETQ. J gave up 5 bases and V 7 bases, and 11 bases lay outside the gene matches. This CDR3 region has 16 residues. The CDR3 sequence: CASDPGTSAVTGELFF. The CDR3 DNA reads TGCGCCAGCGACCCAGGGACTAGCGCCGTGACCGGGGAGCTGTTTTTT.

There are many counts of this clone. The same CDR3 arises from other DNA sequences in this sample as well. This chain links TRBV5-6 with TRBJ1-5, with D perhaps TRBD1 (6 bases). In germline, CDR1 is SGHDT, CDR2 YYEEEE. The CDR3 is 14 residues long. V was shortened by 6 bases and J by 6 bases, with 16 bases between the two germline ends. The DNA of the CDR3 is TGTGCCAGCACAGAGGGGGGGGGGATTCAGCCCCAGCATTTT. It translates to CASTEGGGIQPQHF.

The genes are TRBV11-3 and TRBJ2-2, with D uncertain. CDR1 is SGHNT and CDR2 is YENEEA in the germline V gene. The CDR3 has 15 amino acids. Trimming cost V 5 bases and J 5 bases, with 15 bases left between them. The CDR3 DNA reads as TGTGCCAGCAGCCCTACAGTGGGCACTACCGGGGAGCTGTTTTTT. Protein product: CASSPTVGTTGELFF. Full variable domain (remainder filled in from reference TRBV11-3 and TRBJ2-2): EAGVVQSPRYKIIEKKQPVAFWCNPISGHNTLYWYLQNLGQGPELLIRYENEEAVDDSQLPKDRFSAERLKGVDSTLKIQPAELGDSAVYLCASSPTVGTTGELFFGEGSRLTVL.

This clone has a count of ten or more. V gene TRBV20-1 combines with J gene TRBJ2-1, with D tentatively TRBD2 (6 bases). Between the trimmed V and J ends, which lost 6 bases and 6 bases, there was a span of 15 bases. The CDR3 sequence is 13 residues long. The germline V gene has CDR1 DFQATT and CDR2 SNEGSKA (reference sequence). The CDR3 sequence is CSAPDYLRNEQFF. CDR3 DNA: TGCAGTGCCCCGGACTATCTCCGCAATGAGCAGTTCTTC.

In this sample, this clone turned up many times. The chain combines TRBV19 with TRBJ1-1; weak D call: TRBD1 (5 bases). CDR3 length: 14 residues. Trimming left V 4 bases short and J 1 base short, with 10 bases between. Germline CDR1 LNHDA, CDR2 SQIVND (reference sequence). The CDR3: CASSKGTENTEAFF. CDR3 sequence (DNA): TGTGCCAGTAGTAAAGGGACGGAGAACACTGAAGCTTTCTTT.

The chain recombines TRBV29-1 with TRBJ1-5; 7 positions match TRBD1. The CDR3 has 16 amino acids. Losses at the gene ends were 4 bases for V and 0 bases for J; bases not matched to a gene: 9. CDR1 is SQVTM, CDR2 ANQGSEA, per germline. The CDR3 sequence: CSVGPIRGSSNQPQHF. The CDR3 DNA follows: TGCAGCGTTGGACCCATCAGGGGGAGTAGCAATCAGCCCCAGCATTTT. The full variable domain, its missing parts supplied by reference TRBV29-1 and TRBJ1-5, is SAVISQKPSRDICQRGTSLTIQCQVDSQVTMMFWYRQQPGQSLTLIATANQGSEATYESGFVIDKFPISRPNLTFSTLTVSNMSPEDSSIYLCSVGPIRGSSNQPQHFGDGTRLSIL.

This clone was observed at least ten times. V usage is TRBV28 and J usage is TRBJ1-4; D gene unclear. Germline lookup yields CDR1 MDHEN and CDR2 SYDVKM. The CDR3 extends over 13 amino acids. V was pared by 5 bases and J by 4 bases, with 8 bases between. The CDR3 here is CASSEEDNEKLFF. The CDR3 region has the DNA TGTGCCAGCAGTGAAGAGGATAATGAAAAACTGTTTTTT.

This clone was counted ten times or more. The rearrangement uses TRBV30 and TRBJ2-5; TRBD2 matches at 10 bases. The CDR3 loop spans 15 amino acids. V lost 7 bases, J lost 4 bases, and 12 bases stayed unmatched. CDR1 is GTSNPN and CDR2 is SVGIG in the germline V gene (reference sequence). CDR3 DNA sequence: TGTGCCTACTCCTCTAGCGGGAGAACTGGAGAGACCCAGTACTTC. This encodes CAYSSSGRTGETQYF. The whole variable domain, remainder taken from reference TRBV30 and TRBJ2-5, is SQTIHQWPATLVQPVGSPLSLECTVEGTSNPNLYWYRQAAGRGLQLLFYSVGIGQISSEVPQNLSASRPQDRQFILSSKKLLLSDSGFYLCAYSSSGRTGETQYFGPGTRLLVL.

The genes are TRBV19 and TRBJ2-7; 7 bases map to TRBD1. J was trimmed by 1 base and V by 8 bases; bases with no gene match: 2. CDR1 LNHDA and CDR2 SQIVND come from the germline V gene (reference sequence). CDR3 length: 12 residues. CDR3 sequence (DNA): TGTGCCAGTTGCAGGGGGTCCTACGAGCAGTACTTC. Translation: CASCRGSYEQYF.

This rearrangement joins TRBV12-3 or TRBV12-4 to TRBJ1-5; D uncertain. V was cut by 1 base and J by 4 bases, with 5 bases left in between. This CDR3 has 13 residues. The DNA for the CDR3 is TGTGCCAGCAGTTTAGGGGAAAATCAGCCCCAGCATTTT. Encoded protein: CASSLGENQPQHF.

This clone came up many times. The rearrangement uses TRBV2 and TRBJ1-6; D not resolved. Trimming took 6 bases from V and 9 from J, leaving 9 bases between them. This CDR3 has 12 amino acids. Germline lookup yields CDR1 SNHLY and CDR2 FYNNEI. The CDR3 region is CASSMEGSPLHF. The CDR3 DNA reads as TGTGCCAGCAGCATGGAGGGTTCACCCCTCCACTTT. The variable domain in full, completed from reference TRBV2 and TRBJ1-6, reads EPEVTQTPSHQVTQMGQEVILRCVPISNHLYFYWYRQILGQKVEFLVSFYNNEISEKSEIFDDQFSVERPDGSNFTLKIRSTKLEDSAMYFCASSMEGSPLHFGNGTRLTVT.

This clone has at least ten counts. The chain is built from TRBV19 and TRBJ1-5; TRBD1 aligns across 11 bases. The CDR3 length is 15 residues. The J segment lost 7 bases and the V segment lost 7 bases, leaving 9 bases of the junction unmatched. The germline V gene has CDR1 LNHDA and CDR2 SQIVND (reference sequence). The DNA of the CDR3 is TGTGCCAGTAAGTGGACAGGGGGCTTAGGACAGCCCCAGCATTTT. This codes for CASKWTGGLGQPQHF.

As regards this clone: A much larger clone differs from this one at a single base, so this may be a read error. This chain links TRBV18 with TRBJ2-5, with 7 positions matching TRBD2. The CDR3 extends over 16 amino acids. The V gene end was trimmed by 2 bases and the J gene end by 9 bases; junction bases not matched to a gene: 15. Germline V gene data show CDR1 as KGHSH and CDR2 as LQKENI. The DNA for the CDR3 is TGTGCCAGCTCACCAAAGCTTGGCGGGAGTAGGGAGGCCCAGTACTTC. Protein product: CASSPKLGGSREAQYF.

This clone showed up many times. V usage is TRBV28 and J usage is TRBJ1-3; D unresolved. The CDR3 has 15 residues. The germline CDR1 and CDR2 sequences are MDHEN and SYDVKM. V was pared by 7 bases and J by 3 bases, with 16 bases between. CDR3 amino acids: CASTIGGSLGNTIYF. The CDR3, as DNA: TGTGCCAGCACCATTGGAGGGTCACTTGGAAACACCATATATTTT.

This clone was recorded many times. The V gene is TRBV30, the J gene TRBJ1-3; 7 bases are a match to TRBD1. The CDR3 sequence is 14 residues long. The J segment lost 0 bases and the V segment lost 7 bases, leaving 6 bases of the junction unmatched. Germline V CDR1 and CDR2: GTSNPN, SVGIG (reference sequence). The CDR3 DNA reads as TGTGCCTCGGACAGGTCCCTCTCTGGAAACACCATATATTTT. Translation: CASDRSLSGNTIYF.

This clone was observed many times. The gene calls are TRBV28 and TRBJ1-5; a weak D match, TRBD1 (5 bases). This CDR3 contains 15 residues. The V end was cut by 4 bases, the J end by 9 bases, with 19 bases between. From germline, CDR1 is MDHEN and CDR2 SYDVKM. The CDR3 loop reads CASSYSGTAGLPQHF. CDR3 coding DNA: TGTGCCAGCAGTTACTCCGGGACCGCTGGCCTGCCCCAGCATTTT.

The chain combines TRBV6-5 with TRBJ1-4; no firm D call. CDR3 length: 12 residues. Trimming cost V 4 bases and J 14 bases, with 14 bases left between them. Germline V gives CDR1 MNHEY, CDR2 SVGAGI. This chain's CDR3 is CASSSSRFMLFF. CDR3 coding DNA: TGTGCCAGCAGTTCCTCCCGGTTTATGCTGTTTTTT.

This clone was counted many times. The gene calls are TRBV19 and TRBJ2-7; D is ambiguous. Trimming took off 5 bases at V and 1 base at J, with 15 bases between the two ends. The germline V gene encodes CDR1 LNHDA and CDR2 SQIVND (reference sequence). The CDR3 loop spans 15 amino acids. CDR3 sequence: CASSDGSAGSYEQYF. The DNA of the CDR3 is TGTGCCAGTAGTGATGGGTCAGCCGGTTCCTACGAGCAGTACTTC.

This clone was seen ten or more times. This rearrangement joins TRBV7-9 to TRBJ2-7, with D maybe TRBD1 (5 bases). Trimming left V 5 bases short and J 3 bases short, with 11 bases between. This CDR3 region has 13 residues. Germline assignment: CDR1 SEHNR and CDR2 FQNEAQ (reference sequence). DNA of the CDR3: TGTGCCAGCAGCCCGACAGCCAACTACGAGCAGTACTTC. Its protein product is CASSPTANYEQYF.